This T cell receptor beta chain derives from a study of cytomegalovirus exposure and HLA in healthy donors. Overall study context: T cells numbering about 180 million yielded roughly 120 million unique TCR beta sequences in an earlier analysis. Study-level points and caveats: For most TCR beta V segments, an earlier analysis put the productive rate at about 87% or about 30% of the time. The study designated 150 to 200 TCR beta chains cytomegalovirus-associated.

About this clone itself: Its antigen is unknown.

Per germline, CDR1 MDHEN and CDR2 SYDVKM. Losses at the gene ends were 5 bases for V and 5 bases for J; bases not matched to a gene: 6. The CDR3 is 14 amino acids. All donors participated as healthy donors of bone marrow. This PCR relied on a set of 60 Vbeta primers and 13 Jbeta primers. Only in-frame clones appear in the TCRdb table, and some are missing; sequencing was by immunoSEQ multiplex PCR. The sample lists roughly 120,000 clones, approximately 71% occurring once. This TCR came from a man between 40 and 49 years old in good health and CMV-seronegative. This chain connects TRBV28 to TRBJ1-1, with 9 bases aligning to TRBD1. The specimen was PBMCs. CDR3 DNA sequence: TGTGCCAGCAGTGCCCAGACAGGGGGAACTGAAGCTTTCTTT. Amino acids: CASSAQTGGTEAFF.